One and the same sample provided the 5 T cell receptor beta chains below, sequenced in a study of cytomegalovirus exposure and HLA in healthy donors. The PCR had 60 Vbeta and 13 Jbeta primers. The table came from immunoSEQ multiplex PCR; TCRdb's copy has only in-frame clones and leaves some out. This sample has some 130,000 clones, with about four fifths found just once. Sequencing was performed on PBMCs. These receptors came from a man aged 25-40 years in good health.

The CDR3 DNA sequence: TGCAGTGCTACCAGGACTTTGGAGCAGTACTTC. This sequence encodes CSATRTLEQYF. This chain uses TRBV20-1 with TRBJ2-7, with D maybe TRBD2 (5 bases). The CDR3 is 11 amino acids. Germline V gene sequence: CDR1 DFQATT, CDR2 SNEGSKA (reference sequence). Trimming pared 4 bases from V and 7 bases from J, leaving 11 bases between.

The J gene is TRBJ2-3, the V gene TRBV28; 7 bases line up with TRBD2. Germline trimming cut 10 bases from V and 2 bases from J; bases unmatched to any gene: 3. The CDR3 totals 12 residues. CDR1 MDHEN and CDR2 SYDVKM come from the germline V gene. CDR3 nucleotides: TGTGCCACCGGACTAGACACAGATACGCAGTATTTT. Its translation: CATGLDTDTQYF. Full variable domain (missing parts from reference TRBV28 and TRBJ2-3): DVKVTQSSRYLVKRTGEKVFLECVQDMDHENMFWYRQDPGLGLRLIYFSYDVKMKEKGDIPEGYSVSREKKERFSLILESASTNQTSMYLCATGLDTDTQYFGPGTRLTVL.

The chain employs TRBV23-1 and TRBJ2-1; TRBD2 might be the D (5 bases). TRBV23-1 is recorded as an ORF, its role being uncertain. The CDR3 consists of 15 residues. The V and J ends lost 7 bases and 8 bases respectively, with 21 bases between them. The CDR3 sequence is CASTLEGSPVHEQFF. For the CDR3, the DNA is TGCGCCAGCACCCTTGAGGGTAGCCCGGTCCATGAGCAGTTCTTC.

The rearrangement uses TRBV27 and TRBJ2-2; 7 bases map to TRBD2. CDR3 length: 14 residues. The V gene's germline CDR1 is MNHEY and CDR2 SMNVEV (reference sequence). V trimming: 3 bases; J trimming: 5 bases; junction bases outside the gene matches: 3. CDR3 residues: CASSLRERTGELFF. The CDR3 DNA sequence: TGTGCCAGCAGTTTGCGGGAGAGGACCGGGGAGCTGTTTTTT.

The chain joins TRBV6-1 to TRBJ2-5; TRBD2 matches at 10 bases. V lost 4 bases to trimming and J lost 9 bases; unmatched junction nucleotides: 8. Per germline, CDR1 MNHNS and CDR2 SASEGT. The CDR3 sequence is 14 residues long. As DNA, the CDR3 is TGTGCCAGCAGTGCGGGCCTAGCGGGGGAACCCCAGTACTTC. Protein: CASSAGLAGEPQYF.